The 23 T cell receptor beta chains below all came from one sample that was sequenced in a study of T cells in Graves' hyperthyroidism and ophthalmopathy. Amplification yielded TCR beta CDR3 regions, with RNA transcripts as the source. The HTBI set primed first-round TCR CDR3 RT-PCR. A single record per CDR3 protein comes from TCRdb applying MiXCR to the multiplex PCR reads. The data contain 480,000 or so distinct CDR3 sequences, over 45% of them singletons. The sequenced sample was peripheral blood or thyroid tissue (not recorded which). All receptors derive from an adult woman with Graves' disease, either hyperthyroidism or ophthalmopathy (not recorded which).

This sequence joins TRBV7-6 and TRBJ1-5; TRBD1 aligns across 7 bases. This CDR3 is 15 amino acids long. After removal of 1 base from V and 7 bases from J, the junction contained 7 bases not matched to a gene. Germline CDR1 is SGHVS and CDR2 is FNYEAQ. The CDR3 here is CASSLGTGGWQPQHF. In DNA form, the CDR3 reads TGTGCCAGCAGCTTAGGGACAGGTGGGTGGCAGCCCCAGCATTTT.

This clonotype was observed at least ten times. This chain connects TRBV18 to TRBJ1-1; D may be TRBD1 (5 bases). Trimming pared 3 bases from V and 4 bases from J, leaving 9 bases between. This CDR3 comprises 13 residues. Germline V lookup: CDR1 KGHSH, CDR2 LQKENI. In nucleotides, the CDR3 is TGTGCCAGCTCACCGGGACCGAGCACTGAAGCTTTCTTT. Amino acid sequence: CASSPGPSTEAFF.

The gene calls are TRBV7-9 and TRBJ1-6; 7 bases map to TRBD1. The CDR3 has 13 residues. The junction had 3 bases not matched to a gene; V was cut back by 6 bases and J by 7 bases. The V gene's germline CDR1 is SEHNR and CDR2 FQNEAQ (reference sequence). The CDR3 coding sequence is TGTGCCAGCAGAAAGACAGGGAATTCACCCCTCCACTTT. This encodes CASRKTGNSPLHF.

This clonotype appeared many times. CDR3 DNA sequence: TGCAGTGCTAGAGATTCCGGCAGGGAGGGGGGTACTGAAGCTTTCTTT. It specifies CSARDSGREGGTEAFF. V is TRBV20-1 and J is TRBJ1-1; D is possibly TRBD1 (6 bases). Trimming stripped 0 bases from V and 5 bases from J, with 19 bases between. Germline V CDR1 and CDR2: DFQATT, SNEGSKA (reference sequence). The CDR3 sequence is 16 residues long.

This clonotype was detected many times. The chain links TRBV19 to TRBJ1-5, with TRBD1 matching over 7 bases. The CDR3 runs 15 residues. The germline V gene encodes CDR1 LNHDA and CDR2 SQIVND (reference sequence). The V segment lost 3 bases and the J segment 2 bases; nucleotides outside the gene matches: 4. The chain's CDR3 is CASSMNRGGNQPQHF. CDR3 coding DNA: TGTGCCAGTAGTATGAACAGGGGTGGCAATCAGCCCCAGCATTTT.

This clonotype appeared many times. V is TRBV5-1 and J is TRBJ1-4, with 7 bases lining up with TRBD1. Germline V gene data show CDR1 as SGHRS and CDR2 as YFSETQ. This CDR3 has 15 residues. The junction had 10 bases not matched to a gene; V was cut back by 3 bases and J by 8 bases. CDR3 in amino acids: CASSSTGTVLEKLFF. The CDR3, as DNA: TGCGCCAGCAGCTCAACCGGGACAGTCTTAGAAAAACTGTTTTTT.

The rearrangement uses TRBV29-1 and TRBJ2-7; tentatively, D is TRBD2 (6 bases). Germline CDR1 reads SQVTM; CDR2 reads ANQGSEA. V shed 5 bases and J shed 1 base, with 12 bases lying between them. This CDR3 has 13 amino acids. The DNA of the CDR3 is TGCAGCGTTTCCAGCGGACTATCCTACGAGCAGTACTTC. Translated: CSVSSGLSYEQYF.

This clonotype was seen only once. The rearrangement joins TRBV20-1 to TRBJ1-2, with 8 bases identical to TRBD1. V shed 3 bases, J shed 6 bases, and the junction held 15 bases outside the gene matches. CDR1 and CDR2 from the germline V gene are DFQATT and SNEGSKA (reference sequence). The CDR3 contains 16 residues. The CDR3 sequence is CSASGQGTSGDDGYTF. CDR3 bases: TGCAGTGCTAGTGGACAGGGCACTTCCGGGGACGATGGCTACACCTTC.

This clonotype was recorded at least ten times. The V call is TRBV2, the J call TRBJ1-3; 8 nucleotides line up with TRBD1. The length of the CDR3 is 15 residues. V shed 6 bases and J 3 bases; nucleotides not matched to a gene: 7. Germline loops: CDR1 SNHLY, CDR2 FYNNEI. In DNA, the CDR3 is TGTGCCAGCAGCGTTGGACAGGGAAATGGAAACACCATATATTTT. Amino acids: CASSVGQGNGNTIYF.

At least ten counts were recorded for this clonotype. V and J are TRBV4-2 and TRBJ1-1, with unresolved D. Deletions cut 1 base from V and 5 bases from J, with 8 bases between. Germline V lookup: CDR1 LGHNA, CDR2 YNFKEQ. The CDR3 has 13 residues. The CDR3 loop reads CASSQGTWTEAFF. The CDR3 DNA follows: TGTGCCAGCAGCCAAGGTACTTGGACTGAAGCTTTCTTT.

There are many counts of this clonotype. CDR3 region: CASSQDRTSYEQYF. CDR3 DNA sequence: TGCGCCAGCAGCCAAGATCGCACTTCCTACGAGCAGTACTTC. This chain links TRBV4-1 with TRBJ2-7; D not certain. CDR3 length: 14 amino acids. The V gene lost 0 bases and the J gene lost 1 base, with 7 bases spanning the gap. The germline V gene has CDR1 MGHRA and CDR2 YSYEKL.

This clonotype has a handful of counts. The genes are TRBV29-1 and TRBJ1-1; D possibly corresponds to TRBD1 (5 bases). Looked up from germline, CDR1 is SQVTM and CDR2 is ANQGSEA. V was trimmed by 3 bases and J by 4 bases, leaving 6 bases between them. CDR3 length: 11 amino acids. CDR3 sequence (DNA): TGCAGCGTTGATACAGGCACTGAAGCTTTCTTT. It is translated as CSVDTGTEAFF.

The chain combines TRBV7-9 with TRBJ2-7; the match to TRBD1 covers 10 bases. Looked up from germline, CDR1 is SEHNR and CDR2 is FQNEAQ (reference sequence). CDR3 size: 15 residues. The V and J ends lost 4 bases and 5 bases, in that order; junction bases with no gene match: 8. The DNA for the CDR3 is TGTGCCAGCAGCTCGCCGGGACAGGGGAACGACGAGCAGTACTTC. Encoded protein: CASSSPGQGNDEQYF.

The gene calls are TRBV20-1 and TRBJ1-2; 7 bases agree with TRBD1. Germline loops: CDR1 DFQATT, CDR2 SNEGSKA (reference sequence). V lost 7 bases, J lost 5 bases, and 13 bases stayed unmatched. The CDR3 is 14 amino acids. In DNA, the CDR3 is TGCAGTGTACCGAACCGGGACAGCGGATATGGCTACACCTTC. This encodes CSVPNRDSGYGYTF.

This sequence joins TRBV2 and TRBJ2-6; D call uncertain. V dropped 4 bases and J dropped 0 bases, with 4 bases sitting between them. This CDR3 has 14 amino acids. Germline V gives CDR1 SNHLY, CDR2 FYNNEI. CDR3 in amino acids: CASSGDSGANVLTF. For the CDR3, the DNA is TGTGCCAGCAGTGGTGACTCTGGGGCCAACGTCCTGACTTTC. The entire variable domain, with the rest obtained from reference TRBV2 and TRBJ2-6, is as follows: EPEVTQTPSHQVTQMGQEVILRCVPISNHLYFYWYRQILGQKVEFLVSFYNNEISEKSEIFDDQFSVERPDGSNFTLKIRSTKLEDSAMYFCASSGDSGANVLTFGAGSRLTVL.

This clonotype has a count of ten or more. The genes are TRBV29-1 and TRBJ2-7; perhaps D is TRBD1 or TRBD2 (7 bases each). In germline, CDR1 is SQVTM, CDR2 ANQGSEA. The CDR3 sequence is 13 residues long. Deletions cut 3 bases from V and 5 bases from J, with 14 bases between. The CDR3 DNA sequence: TGCAGCGTTGATTTGCAGGGGGGGGACGAGCAGTACTTC. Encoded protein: CSVDLQGGDEQYF.

This CDR3 reads CASSPRTGNGYTF. CDR3 nucleotides: TGTGCCAGCAGCCCTCGGACAGGGAATGGCTACACCTTC. The chain is built from TRBV7-9 and TRBJ1-2; TRBD1 matches at 8 bases. The CDR3 length is 13 residues. Germline values: CDR1 SEHNR, CDR2 FQNEAQ (reference sequence). Trimming took 5 bases from V and 6 from J; bases not matched to a gene: 5.

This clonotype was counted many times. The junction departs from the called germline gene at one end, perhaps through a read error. The CDR3, as DNA: TGTGCCAGCAGGGAAGACAGGGGGTCCAATCAGCCCCAGCATTTT. It encodes CASREDRGSNQPQHF. This chain links TRBV2 with TRBJ1-5; TRBD1 agrees at 9 bases. The CDR3 is 15 amino acids. The germline gives CDR1 SNHLY, CDR2 FYNNEI. Based on the CDR3 plus reference TRBV2 and TRBJ1-5, the full variable domain is EPEVTQTPSHQVTQMGQEVILRCVPISNHLYFYWYRQILGQKVEFLVSFYNNEISEKSEIFDDQFSVERPDGSNFTLKIRSTKLEDSAMYFCASREDRGSNQPQHFGDGTRLSIL.

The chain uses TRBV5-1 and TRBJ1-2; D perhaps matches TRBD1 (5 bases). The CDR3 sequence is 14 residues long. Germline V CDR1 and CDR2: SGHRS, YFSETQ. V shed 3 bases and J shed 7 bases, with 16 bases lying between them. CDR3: CASSSSDTGGGYTF. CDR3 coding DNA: TGCGCCAGCAGCTCCTCGGACACGGGCGGTGGCTACACCTTC.

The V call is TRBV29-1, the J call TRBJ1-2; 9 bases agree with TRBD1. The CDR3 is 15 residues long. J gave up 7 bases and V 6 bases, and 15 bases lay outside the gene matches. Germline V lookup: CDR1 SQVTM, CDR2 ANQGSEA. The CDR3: CSVGGRGTGPFGYTF. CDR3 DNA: TGCAGCGTGGGGGGTCGCGGGACAGGGCCTTTTGGCTACACCTTC.

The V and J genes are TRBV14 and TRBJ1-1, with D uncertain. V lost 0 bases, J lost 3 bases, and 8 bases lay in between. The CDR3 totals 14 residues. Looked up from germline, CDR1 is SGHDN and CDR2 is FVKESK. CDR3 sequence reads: CASSQEEFYTEAFF. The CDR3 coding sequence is TGTGCCAGCAGCCAAGAAGAGTTCTACACTGAAGCTTTCTTT.

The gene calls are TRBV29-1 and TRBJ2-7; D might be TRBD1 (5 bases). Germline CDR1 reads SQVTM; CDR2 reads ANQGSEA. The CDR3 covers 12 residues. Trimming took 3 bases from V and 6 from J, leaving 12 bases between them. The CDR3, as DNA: TGCAGCGTTGAGGGGCAGGGAACCGAGCAGTACTTC. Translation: CSVEGQGTEQYF.

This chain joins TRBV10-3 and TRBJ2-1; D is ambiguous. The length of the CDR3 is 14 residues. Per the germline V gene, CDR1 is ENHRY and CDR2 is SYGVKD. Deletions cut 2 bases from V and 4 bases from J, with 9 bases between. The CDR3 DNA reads TGTGCCATCAGTGAGCCCCGTCAGTACAATGAGCAGTTCTTC. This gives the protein CAISEPRQYNEQFF.